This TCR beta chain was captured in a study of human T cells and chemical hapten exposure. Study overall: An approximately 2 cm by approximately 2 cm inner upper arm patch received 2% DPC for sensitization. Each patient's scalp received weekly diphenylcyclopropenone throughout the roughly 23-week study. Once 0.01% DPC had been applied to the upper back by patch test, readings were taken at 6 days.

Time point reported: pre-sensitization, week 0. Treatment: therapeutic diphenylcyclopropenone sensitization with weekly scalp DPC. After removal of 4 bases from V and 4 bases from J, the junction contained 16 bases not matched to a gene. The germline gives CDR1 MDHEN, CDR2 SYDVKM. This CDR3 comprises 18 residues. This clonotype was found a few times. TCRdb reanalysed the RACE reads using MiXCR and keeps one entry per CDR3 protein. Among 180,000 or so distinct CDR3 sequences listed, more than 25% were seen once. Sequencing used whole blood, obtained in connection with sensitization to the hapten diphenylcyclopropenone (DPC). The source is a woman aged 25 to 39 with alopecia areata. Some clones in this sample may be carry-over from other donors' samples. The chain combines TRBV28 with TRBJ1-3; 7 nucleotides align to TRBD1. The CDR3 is CASSSGTGEVAKGNTIYF. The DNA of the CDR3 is TGTGCCAGCAGTTCGGGTACAGGGGAGGTCGCAAAGGGAAACACCATATATTTT.